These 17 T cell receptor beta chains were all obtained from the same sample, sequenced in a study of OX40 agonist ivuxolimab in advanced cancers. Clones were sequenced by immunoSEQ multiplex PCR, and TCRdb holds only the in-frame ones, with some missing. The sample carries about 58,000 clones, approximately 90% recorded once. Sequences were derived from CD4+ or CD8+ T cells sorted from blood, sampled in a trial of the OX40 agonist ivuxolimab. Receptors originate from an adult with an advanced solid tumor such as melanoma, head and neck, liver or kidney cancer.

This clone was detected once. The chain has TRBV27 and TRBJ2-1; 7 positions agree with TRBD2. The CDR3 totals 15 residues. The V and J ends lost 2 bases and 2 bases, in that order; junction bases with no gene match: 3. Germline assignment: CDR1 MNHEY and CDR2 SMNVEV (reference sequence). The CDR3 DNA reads TGTGCCAGCAGTTTAAGCGGGAAGCCCTACAATGAGCAGTTCTTC. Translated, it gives CASSLSGKPYNEQFF.

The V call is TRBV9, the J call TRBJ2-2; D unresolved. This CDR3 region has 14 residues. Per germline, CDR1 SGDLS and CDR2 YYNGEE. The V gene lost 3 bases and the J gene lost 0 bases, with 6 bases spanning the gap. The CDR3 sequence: CASSASSNTGELFF. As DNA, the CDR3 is TGTGCCAGCAGCGCATCCTCGAACACCGGGGAGCTGTTTTTT. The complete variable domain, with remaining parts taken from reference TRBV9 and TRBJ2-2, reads DSGVTQTPKHLITATGQRVTLRCSPRSGDLSVYWYQQSLDQGLQFLIQYYNGEERAKGNILERFSAQQFPDLHSELNLSSLELGDSALYFCASSASSNTGELFFGEGSRLTVL.

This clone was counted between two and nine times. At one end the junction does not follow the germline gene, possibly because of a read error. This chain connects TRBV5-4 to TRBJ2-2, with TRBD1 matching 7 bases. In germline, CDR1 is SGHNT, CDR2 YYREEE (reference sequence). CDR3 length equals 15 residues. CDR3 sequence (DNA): TGTGCCAGCAGCAGATCCGGGACAGACACCGAGGAGCTGTTTTTT. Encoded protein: CASSRSGTDTEELFF.

The CDR3 sequence is CASTPLGSPLNTEAFF. CDR3 bases: TGTGCCAGCACTCCCCTGGGATCTCCTTTGAACACTGAAGCTTTCTTT. The chain links TRBV28 to TRBJ1-1, with D hard to call. The V gene's germline CDR1 is MDHEN and CDR2 SYDVKM. The CDR3 contains 16 residues. Trimming stripped 7 bases from V and 0 bases from J, with 18 bases between.

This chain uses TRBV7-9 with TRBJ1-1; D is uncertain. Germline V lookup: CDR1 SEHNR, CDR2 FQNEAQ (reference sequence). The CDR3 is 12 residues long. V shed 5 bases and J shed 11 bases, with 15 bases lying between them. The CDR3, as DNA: TGTGCCAGCAGCCCGGGCGGGCTCTGGGCTTTCTTT. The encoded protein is CASSPGGLWAFF.

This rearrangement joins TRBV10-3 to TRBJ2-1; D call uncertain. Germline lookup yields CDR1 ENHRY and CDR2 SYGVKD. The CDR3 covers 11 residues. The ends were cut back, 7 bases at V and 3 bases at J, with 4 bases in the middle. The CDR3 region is CAITSYNEQFF. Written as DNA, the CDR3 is TGTGCCATCACCAGCTACAATGAGCAGTTCTTC.

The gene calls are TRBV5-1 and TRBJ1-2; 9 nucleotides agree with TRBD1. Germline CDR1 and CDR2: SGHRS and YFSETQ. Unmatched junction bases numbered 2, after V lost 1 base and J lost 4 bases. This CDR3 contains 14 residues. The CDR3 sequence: CASSLTGGLYGYTF. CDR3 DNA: TGCGCCAGCAGCTTGACAGGGGGCCTCTATGGCTACACCTTC. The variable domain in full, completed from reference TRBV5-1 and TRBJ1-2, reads KAGVTQTPRYLIKTRGQQVTLSCSPISGHRSVSWYQQTPGQGLQFLFEYFSETQRNKGNFPGRFSGRQFSNSRSEMNVSTLELGDSALYLCASSLTGGLYGYTFGSGTRLTVV.

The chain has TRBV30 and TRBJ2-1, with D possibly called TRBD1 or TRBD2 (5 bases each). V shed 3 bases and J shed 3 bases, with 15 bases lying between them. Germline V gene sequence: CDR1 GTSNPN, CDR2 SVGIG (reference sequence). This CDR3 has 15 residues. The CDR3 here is CAWRGDGGFYNEQFF. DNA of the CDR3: TGTGCCTGGAGGGGGGATGGGGGATTCTACAATGAGCAGTTCTTC.

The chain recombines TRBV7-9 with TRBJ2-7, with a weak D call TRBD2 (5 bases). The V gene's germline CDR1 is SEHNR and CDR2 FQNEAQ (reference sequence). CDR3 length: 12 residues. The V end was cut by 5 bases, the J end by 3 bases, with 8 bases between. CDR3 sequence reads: CASSRDYYEQYF. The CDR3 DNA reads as TGTGCCAGCAGCCGAGACTACTACGAGCAGTACTTC.

The CDR3 protein is CSVLLAESYNEQFF. The CDR3 DNA reads TGCAGCGTTCTACTAGCGGAGTCCTACAATGAGCAGTTCTTC. The chain links TRBV29-1 to TRBJ2-1, with 8 bases matching TRBD2. V was clipped by 5 bases and J by 1 base; unmatched bases: 4. The germline V gene has CDR1 SQVTM and CDR2 ANQGSEA. The CDR3 is made up of 14 amino acids.

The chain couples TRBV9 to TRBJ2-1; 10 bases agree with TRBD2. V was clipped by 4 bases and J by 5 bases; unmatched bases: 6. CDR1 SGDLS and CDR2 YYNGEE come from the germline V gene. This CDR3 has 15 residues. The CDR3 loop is CASSFGLAEDNEQFF. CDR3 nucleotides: TGTGCCAGCAGCTTCGGACTAGCGGAGGACAATGAGCAGTTCTTC.

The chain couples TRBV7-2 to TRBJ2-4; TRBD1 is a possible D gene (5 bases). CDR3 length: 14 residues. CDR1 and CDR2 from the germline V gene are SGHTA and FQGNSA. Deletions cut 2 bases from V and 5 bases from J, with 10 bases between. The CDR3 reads CASSLLLQENIQYF. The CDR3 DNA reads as TGTGCCAGCAGCTTATTGTTACAGGAAAACATTCAGTACTTC. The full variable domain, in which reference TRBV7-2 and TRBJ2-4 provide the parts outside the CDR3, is GAGVSQSPSNKVTEKGKDVELRCDPISGHTALYWYRQSLGQGLEFLIYFQGNSAPDKSGLPSDRFSAERTGGSVSTLTIQRTQQEDSAVYLCASSLLLQENIQYFGAGTRLSVL.

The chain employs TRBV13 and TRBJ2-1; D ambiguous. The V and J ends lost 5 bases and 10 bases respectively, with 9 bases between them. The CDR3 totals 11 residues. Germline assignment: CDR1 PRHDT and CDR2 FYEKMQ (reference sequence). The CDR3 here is CASSPTREQFF. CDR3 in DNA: TGTGCCAGCAGCCCGACTCGCGAGCAGTTCTTC. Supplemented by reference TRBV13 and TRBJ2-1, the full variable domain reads AAGVIQSPRHLIKEKRETATLKCYPIPRHDTVYWYQQGPGQDPQFLISFYEKMQSDKGSIPDRFSAQQFSDYHSELNMSSLELGDSALYFCASSPTREQFFGPGTRLTVL.

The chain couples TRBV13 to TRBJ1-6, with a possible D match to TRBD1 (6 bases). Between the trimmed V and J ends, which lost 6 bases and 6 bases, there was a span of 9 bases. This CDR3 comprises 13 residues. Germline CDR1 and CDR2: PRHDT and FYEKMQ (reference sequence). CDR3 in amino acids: CASRTGLNSPLHF. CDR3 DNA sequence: TGTGCCAGCAGAACAGGGCTTAATTCACCCCTCCACTTT.

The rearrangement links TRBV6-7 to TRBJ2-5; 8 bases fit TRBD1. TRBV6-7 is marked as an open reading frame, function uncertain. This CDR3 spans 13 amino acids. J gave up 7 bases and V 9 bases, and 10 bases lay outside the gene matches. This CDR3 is CARRDRRRGTQYF. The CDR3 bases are TGTGCCAGGCGGGACAGGCGAAGAGGGACCCAGTACTTC.

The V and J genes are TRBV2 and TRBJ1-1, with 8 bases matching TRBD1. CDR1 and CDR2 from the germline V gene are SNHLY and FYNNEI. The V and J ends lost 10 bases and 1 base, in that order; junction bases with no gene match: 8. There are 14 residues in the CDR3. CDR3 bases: TGTGCCAAGACAATACAGGGGGAGAACACTGAAGCTTTCTTT. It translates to CAKTIQGENTEAFF.

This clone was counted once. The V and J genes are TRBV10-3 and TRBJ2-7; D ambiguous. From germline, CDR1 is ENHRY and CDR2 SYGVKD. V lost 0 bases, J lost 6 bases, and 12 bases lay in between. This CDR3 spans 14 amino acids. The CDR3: CAISESTTPPEQYF. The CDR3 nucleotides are TGTGCCATCAGTGAGTCGACGACCCCTCCCGAGCAGTACTTC.